What follows are 7 T cell receptor beta chains derived from one specimen sequenced in a study of regulatory T cells in long-lasting Graves disease. The time point is: persistent/refractory GD, antithyroid drugs over 5 years with positive TRAb. Generation of the TCR library employed RNA extracted from PBMCs. With iRepertoire HTBI primers and Arm-PCR of CDR3 regions, TCR beta libraries were built. TCRdb reanalysed the multiplex PCR reads using MiXCR and keeps one entry per CDR3 protein. This repertoire shows about 430,000 distinct CDR3 sequences, around a fifth found once; its top ten account for over 11%. Sample: peripheral blood mononuclear cells (PBMCs), taken when the disease was refractory, from a patient treated with antithyroid drugs. The receptors shown here come from a female donor with Graves disease.

This clonotype showed up just a few times. The chain joins TRBV20-1 to TRBJ1-5, with unresolved D. V dropped 5 bases and J dropped 9 bases, with 14 bases sitting between them. The CDR3 spans 12 residues. From germline, CDR1 is DFQATT and CDR2 SNEGSKA (reference sequence). CDR3 in DNA: TGCAGTGCTCGGACGGCTCAAGGGCCCCAGCATTTT. This codes for CSARTAQGPQHF.

This clonotype has ten or more counts. The CDR3: CASSLGPGNQPQHF. The CDR3 bases are TGTGCCAGCAGCTTAGGCCCGGGAAATCAGCCCCAGCATTTT. The chain is built from TRBV2 and TRBJ1-5; D remains unclear. The CDR3 contains 14 residues. Trimming left V 6 bases short and J 4 bases short, with 13 bases between. Looked up from germline, CDR1 is SNHLY and CDR2 is FYNNEI.

This chain uses TRBV28 with TRBJ2-2; D may be TRBD2 (5 bases). The CDR3 runs 16 residues. V lost 8 bases, J lost 2 bases, and 18 bases lay in between. Germline CDR1 reads MDHEN; CDR2 reads SYDVKM. The CDR3 nucleotides read TGTGCCAGCCTCGGTGGCGGGTGGAAAAACACCGGGGAGCTGTTTTTT. Translating gives CASLGGGWKNTGELFF.

This clonotype occurred many times. The chain links TRBV28 to TRBJ2-5; 7 bases align to TRBD1. The CDR3 length is 13 residues. Trimming at V came to 8 bases and at J to 3 bases, leaving 6 bases not matched to a gene. Germline-derived CDR1 and CDR2 are MDHEN and SYDVKM. The CDR3 region has the DNA TGTGCCAGCCTCGCGACAGGGAAAGAGACCCAGTACTTC. This gives the protein CASLATGKETQYF.

The chain joins TRBV5-1 to TRBJ1-6, with D unclear. This CDR3 comprises 15 residues. Trimming cost V 4 bases and J 6 bases, with 14 bases left between them. The germline V gene has CDR1 SGHRS and CDR2 YFSETQ. CDR3 sequence: CASSPEAGSNSPLHF. The CDR3 region has the DNA TGCGCCAGCAGCCCTGAGGCGGGTTCTAATTCACCCCTCCACTTT.

In regard to this clonotype: A much larger clone lies one base from this, so it may be a read error. No conserved phenylalanine or tryptophan ends this CDR3, so it is likely a read error. This chain uses TRBV30 with TRBJ2-1; D might be TRBD2 (5 bases). Between the trimmed V and J ends, which lost 0 bases and 7 bases, there was a span of 7 bases. The germline V gene has CDR1 GTSNPN and CDR2 SVGIG (reference sequence). The CDR3 has 12 residues. The CDR3 sequence is CAWSVGENEQFS. Written as DNA, the CDR3 is TGTGCCTGGAGTGTTGGGGAGAATGAGCAGTTCTCC.

This clonotype has ten or more counts. V gene TRBV28 combines with J gene TRBJ2-7; TRBD2 aligns across 8 bases. This CDR3 region has 15 residues. Germline V gives CDR1 MDHEN, CDR2 SYDVKM. V lost 8 bases, J lost 7 bases, and 16 bases stayed unmatched. The CDR3 spells CASERTSGGLREQYF. CDR3 nucleotides: TGTGCCAGCGAACGAACTAGCGGAGGCTTACGAGAGCAGTACTTC.